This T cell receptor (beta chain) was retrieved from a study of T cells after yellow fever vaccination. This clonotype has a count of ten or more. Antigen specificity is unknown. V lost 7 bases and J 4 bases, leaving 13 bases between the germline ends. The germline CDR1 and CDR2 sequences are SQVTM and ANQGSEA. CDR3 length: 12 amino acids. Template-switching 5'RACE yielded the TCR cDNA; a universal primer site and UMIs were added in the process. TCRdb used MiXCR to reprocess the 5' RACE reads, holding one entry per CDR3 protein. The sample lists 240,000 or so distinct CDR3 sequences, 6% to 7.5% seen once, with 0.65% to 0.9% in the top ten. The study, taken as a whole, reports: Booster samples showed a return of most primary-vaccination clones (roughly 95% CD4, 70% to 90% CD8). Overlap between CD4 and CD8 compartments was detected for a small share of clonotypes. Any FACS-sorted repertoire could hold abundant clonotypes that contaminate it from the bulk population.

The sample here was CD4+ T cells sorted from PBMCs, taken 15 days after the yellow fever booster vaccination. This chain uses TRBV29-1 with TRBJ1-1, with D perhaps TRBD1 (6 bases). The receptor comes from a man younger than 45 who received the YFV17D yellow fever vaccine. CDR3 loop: CSGTGFGTEAFF. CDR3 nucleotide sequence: TGCAGCGGAACAGGGTTTGGCACTGAAGCTTTCTTT. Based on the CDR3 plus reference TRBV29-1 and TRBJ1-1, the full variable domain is SAVISQKPSRDICQRGTSLTIQCQVDSQVTMMFWYRQQPGQSLTLIATANQGSEATYESGFVIDKFPISRPNLTFSTLTVSNMSPEDSSIYLCSGTGFGTEAFFGQGTRLTVV.